The 13 T cell receptor beta chains below all came from one sample that was sequenced in a study of shared clonotypes between healthy human individuals. Using immunoSEQ multiplex PCR, the repertoire was profiled, and TCRdb retains in-frame clones only, with some absent. Of about 680,000 clones in the sample, 74% were seen once. What was sequenced was memory CD4+ T cells sorted from blood. Subset reported: CD45RA-negative fraction. The receptors originated from a woman in her 30s in good health.

This chain links TRBV19 with TRBJ2-2, with TRBD2 matching 9 bases. Germline trimming cut 8 bases from V and 6 bases from J; bases unmatched to any gene: 13. Germline V gives CDR1 LNHDA, CDR2 SQIVND (reference sequence). The CDR3 loop spans 16 amino acids. CDR3 DNA sequence: TGTGCCAGTCAAGGGATTTTAGCGGGAGTTTCCGGGGAGCTGTTTTTT. Its protein is CASQGILAGVSGELFF.

This clone was counted a single time. The identical CDR3 is also encoded by other nucleotide sequences in the sample. The chain couples TRBV7-9 to TRBJ1-1; D is ambiguous. The germline V gene has CDR1 SEHNR and CDR2 FQNEAQ (reference sequence). V was clipped by 2 bases and J by 2 bases, with 6 bases between them. The CDR3 is 13 residues long. The CDR3 nucleotides are TGTGCCAGCAGCTTACGAGGTAACACTGAAGCTTTCTTT. It yields the protein CASSLRGNTEAFF. Using reference TRBV7-9 and TRBJ1-1 for the parts outside the CDR3, the full variable domain is DTGVSQNPRHKITKRGQNVTFRCDPISEHNRLYWYRQTLGQGPEFLTYFQNEAQLEKSRLLSDRFSAERPKGSFSTLEIQRTEQGDSAMYLCASSLRGNTEAFFGQGTRLTVV.

J is TRBJ2-2 and V is TRBV7-8; D call uncertain. CDR1 SGHVS and CDR2 FQNEAQ come from the germline V gene. Trimming took off 6 bases at V and 5 bases at J, with 19 bases between the two ends. The CDR3 length is 16 residues. This chain's CDR3 is CASRPRRTSGTGELFF. CDR3 nucleotide sequence: TGTGCCAGCAGACCAAGGCGCACCTCCGGGACCGGGGAGCTGTTTTTT. Drawing the rest from reference TRBV7-8 and TRBJ2-2, the complete variable domain is GAGVSQSPRYKVAKRGQDVALRCDPISGHVSLFWYQQALGQGPEFLTYFQNEAQLDKSGLPSDRFFAERPEGSVSTLKIQRTQQEDSAVYLCASRPRRTSGTGELFFGEGSRLTVL.

The chain joins TRBV19 to TRBJ1-1; 9 bases are shared with TRBD1. J was trimmed by 7 bases and V by 6 bases; bases with no gene match: 12. Germline V gene sequence: CDR1 LNHDA, CDR2 SQIVND (reference sequence). The CDR3 spans 15 residues. The CDR3 nucleotides read TGTGCCAGTAGATGGGGACAGGGCAGGGTCGATGAAGCTTTCTTT. Encoded protein: CASRWGQGRVDEAFF. Filled out from reference TRBV19 and TRBJ1-1, the complete variable domain reads DGGITQSPKYLFRKEGQNVTLSCEQNLNHDAMYWYRQDPGQGLRLIYYSQIVNDFQKGDIAEGYSVSREKKESFPLTVTSAQKNPTAFYLCASRWGQGRVDEAFFGQGTRLTVV.

This sequence joins TRBV25-1 and TRBJ2-5; D is unclear. CDR1 and CDR2 from the germline V gene are MGHDK and SYGVNS. Trimming took 4 bases from V and 1 from J, leaving 10 bases between them. This CDR3 has 14 amino acids. CDR3 region: CASSGRLSQETQYF. DNA of the CDR3: TGTGCCAGCAGTGGACGTTTGTCCCAAGAGACCCAGTACTTC.

V and J are TRBV5-1 and TRBJ2-1, with 8 bases identical to TRBD1. The germline V gene has CDR1 SGHRS and CDR2 YFSETQ. There are 16 residues in the CDR3. The V gene end was trimmed by 2 bases and the J gene end by 4 bases; junction bases not matched to a gene: 8. DNA of the CDR3: TGCGCCAGCAGCTTTCCTACAGGACAGGGTTACAATGAGCAGTTCTTC. Its protein product is CASSFPTGQGYNEQFF. Filled out from reference TRBV5-1 and TRBJ2-1, the complete variable domain reads KAGVTQTPRYLIKTRGQQVTLSCSPISGHRSVSWYQQTPGQGLQFLFEYFSETQRNKGNFPGRFSGRQFSNSRSEMNVSTLELGDSALYLCASSFPTGQGYNEQFFGPGTRLTVL.

This chain joins TRBV28 and TRBJ2-2; D might be TRBD1 or TRBD2, each matching 5 bases. The CDR3 spans 14 residues. Germline V gives CDR1 MDHEN, CDR2 SYDVKM. V lost 2 bases to trimming and J lost 7 bases, with 11 bases between them. CDR3 bases: TGTGCCAGCAGTTTAGGGGGAGTCCACGGGGAGCTGTTTTTT. It encodes CASSLGGVHGELFF.

The V gene is TRBV19, the J gene TRBJ2-2; D remains unclear. Germline CDR1 is LNHDA and CDR2 is SQIVND (reference sequence). Trimming removed 6 bases from V and 6 bases from J, with 11 bases in between. The CDR3 spans 13 residues. The CDR3 DNA sequence: TGTGCCAGTAGACCTCGAAGCGCCGGGGAGCTGTTTTTT. As protein: CASRPRSAGELFF. The whole variable domain, filled in from reference TRBV19 and TRBJ2-2, reads DGGITQSPKYLFRKEGQNVTLSCEQNLNHDAMYWYRQDPGQGLRLIYYSQIVNDFQKGDIAEGYSVSREKKESFPLTVTSAQKNPTAFYLCASRPRSAGELFFGEGSRLTVL.

This clone was counted a few times. The rearrangement joins TRBV5-1 to TRBJ1-4, with D tentatively TRBD1 (5 bases). The V gene's germline CDR1 is SGHRS and CDR2 YFSETQ. The length of the CDR3 is 14 residues. Between the trimmed V and J ends, which lost 2 bases and 8 bases, there was a span of 13 bases. CDR3 DNA: TGCGCCAGCAGCTTCGGGGCTGGTAAGGAAAAACTGTTTTTT. Translation gives CASSFGAGKEKLFF.

J is TRBJ2-1 and V is TRBV19; 11 bases align to TRBD2. V dropped 7 bases and J dropped 4; count of bases not matched to a gene: 6. The CDR3 spans 15 residues. The germline CDR1 and CDR2 sequences are LNHDA and SQIVND (reference sequence). The CDR3 DNA sequence: TGTGCCAGTACTCCGACTAGCGGGGTTTACAATGAGCAGTTCTTC. Protein product: CASTPTSGVYNEQFF.

Note on this clone: The conserved phenylalanine or tryptophan is not found at the CDR3 terminus, so this likely reflects a read error. The DNA is omitted, as the CDR3 cannot be located on it reliably, and the CDR3 follows TCRdb's listing. CDR3 residues: CASSLAAPTGTG. The chain combines TRBV4-2 with TRBJ2-3; the table gives TRBD1 as D, unverified against the DNA. Ends included, the CDR3 has 12 residues. Germline loops: CDR1 LGHNA, CDR2 YNFKEQ.

The chain combines TRBV19 with TRBJ1-2; possibly TRBD1 for D (5 bases). Looked up from germline, CDR1 is LNHDA and CDR2 is SQIVND (reference sequence). V was pared by 5 bases and J by 5 bases, with 18 bases between. This CDR3 spans 15 amino acids. CDR3 in DNA: TGTGCCAGTAGTCTCCAACACCGACGGGGGTATGGCTACACCTTC. As protein: CASSLQHRRGYGYTF.

J is TRBJ1-3 and V is TRBV6-5; TRBD1 matches 7 bases. With V trimmed by 2 bases and J by 4 bases, 2 bases remained unmatched. Germline V gene lookup returns CDR1 MNHEY and CDR2 SVGAGI. The CDR3 consists of 14 residues. For the CDR3, the DNA is TGTGCCAGCAGTTACCAGGGACAGGGAAACACCATATATTTT. Translated: CASSYQGQGNTIYF.